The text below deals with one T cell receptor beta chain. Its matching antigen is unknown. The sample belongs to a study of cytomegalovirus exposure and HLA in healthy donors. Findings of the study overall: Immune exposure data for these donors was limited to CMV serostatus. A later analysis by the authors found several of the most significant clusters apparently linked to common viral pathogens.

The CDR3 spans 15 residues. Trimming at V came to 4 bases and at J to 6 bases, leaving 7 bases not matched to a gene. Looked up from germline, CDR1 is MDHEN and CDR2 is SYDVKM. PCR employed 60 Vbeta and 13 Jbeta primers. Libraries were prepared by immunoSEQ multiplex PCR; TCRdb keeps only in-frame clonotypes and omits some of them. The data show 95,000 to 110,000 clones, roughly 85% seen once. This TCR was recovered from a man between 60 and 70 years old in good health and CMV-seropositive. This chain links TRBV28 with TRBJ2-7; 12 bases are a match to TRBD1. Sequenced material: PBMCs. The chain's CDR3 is CASSSPGTGGSEQYF. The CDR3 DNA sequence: TGTGCCAGCAGTTCCCCTGGGACAGGGGGCAGCGAGCAGTACTTC.